The entry below describes one T cell receptor (beta chain). What it binds is unknown. The conserved closing phenylalanine or tryptophan is absent in this CDR3, likely reflecting a read error. Per the germline V gene, CDR1 is MNHEY and CDR2 is SVGEGT. CDR3 length: 13 residues. The record originates from a study of read filtering for tumor transcriptome and immune sequencing. Whole-study results and caveats: The CD138-negative fraction was mixed bone marrow immune cells, not pure T cells. Dropping single-read clonotypes raised IR-seq and RNA-seq shared-clonotype correlation. Roughly 80% of IR-seq clonotypes had one read, totaling about 4% of reads; RNA-seq: around 70% and 40%.

The library was built from roughly 400 ng RNA with molecular barcoded adaptors for alpha/delta and beta/gamma chains. TCRdb recomputed calls from the reads with MiXCR, one row per CDR3 protein. The profile shows about 40,000 distinct CDR3 sequences, approximately 15% of them singletons. The chain recombines TRBV6-2 or TRBV6-3 with TRBJ2-1, with D perhaps TRBD2 (6 bases). Material: a population of CD138-negative cells sorted from bone marrow. The TCR comes from a donor older than 35 with multiple myeloma. The CDR3 reads CASGASSYNGQFC. The CDR3 coding sequence is TGTGCTTCGGGAGCTTCTTCCTACAATGGGCAGTTCTGC.